Given below is one TCR beta chain in context. Its antigen is not identified. These data belong to a study of OX40 agonist ivuxolimab in advanced cancers. Trimming took 4 bases from V and 5 from J, leaving 15 bases between them. CDR3 length equals 14 residues. Per germline, CDR1 SGDLS and CDR2 YYNGEE. Study-level findings and limits: In general, CD8+ T cells held more expanded clones than CD4+ did, on average.

Clones were sequenced by immunoSEQ multiplex PCR, and TCRdb holds only the in-frame ones, with some missing. The sample consists of 34,000 or so clones, 80% to 90% of them appearing once. Autoimmune disease history or systemic immunosuppression was exclusionary. The origin of this receptor is an adult with an advanced solid tumor such as melanoma, head and neck, liver or kidney cancer. Specimen: CD4+ or CD8+ T cells sorted from blood, collected in a trial of the OX40 agonist ivuxolimab. The V call is TRBV9, the J call TRBJ2-5; possible D gene TRBD2, 6 bases. CDR3 residues: CASSPTGGRETQYF. CDR3 nucleotides: TGTGCCAGCAGCCCCACCGGGGGTCGTGAGACCCAGTACTTC. Drawing the rest from reference TRBV9 and TRBJ2-5, the complete variable domain is DSGVTQTPKHLITATGQRVTLRCSPRSGDLSVYWYQQSLDQGLQFLIQYYNGEERAKGNILERFSAQQFPDLHSELNLSSLELGDSALYFCASSPTGGRETQYFGPGTRLLVL.